A single TCR beta chain is shown here with its context. These data originate in a study of blood T cell repertoires in COVID-19. Across the study: T cells, B-cell-depleted T cells, or PBMCs supplied cDNA or gDNA.

J lost 0 bases, V lost 7 bases, and 13 bases had no gene match. The CDR3 sequence is 17 residues long. Germline V gene sequence: CDR1 MNHEY, CDR2 SMNVEV (reference sequence). Everyone who took part was about 18 to 90 years old, and they came from roughly 25 US areas. Original processing methods: Scientists estimated how many nucleated cells there were by amplifying reference gene primers. Sequencing was performed with immunoSEQ multiplex PCR; in TCRdb, only in-frame clones are kept and a portion is missing. V, J and clone size derive from that table, while D and trimming were established from the DNA sequence. The sample has about 270,000 clones; just over 90% are singletons.

This clonotype originated in a woman aged 35 to 49 with acute COVID-19. The V and J genes are TRBV27 and TRBJ1-1; TRBD1 aligns across 8 bases. Sequencing was done on a sample of PBMCs or T cells enriched from blood (not recorded which). This CDR3 is CASIPQGATKMNTEAFF. For the CDR3, the DNA is TGTGCCAGCATTCCCCAGGGGGCTACTAAGATGAACACTGAAGCTTTCTTT.